Listed below are T cell receptor beta chains from one sample, sequenced in a study of T cell responses to AZD1222 COVID-19 vaccine. Only in-frame clones appear in the TCRdb table, and some are missing; sequencing was by immunoSEQ multiplex PCR. This table holds 130,000 or so clones, more than 90% found once. The sample consisted of peripheral blood, taken 28 days after the second AZD1222 dose. The receptors stem from an adult who received the AZD1222 COVID-19 vaccine. The CDR3 runs from the conserved cysteine through the conserved F or W.

V,length,J,CDR3
TRBV11-3,16,TRBJ2-1,CASSLAHGGSTNEQFF
TRBV3-1/TRBV3-2,15,TRBJ2-1,CASSQDSYNYNEQFF
TRBV4-1,16,TRBJ2-3,CASSQGTSGSRSTQYF
TRBV3-1/TRBV3-2,14,TRBJ2-1,CASSPSGGHNEQFF
TRBV11-2,14,TRBJ2-4,CASSVRDSKNIQYF
TRBV18,15,TRBJ1-6,CASSQDIGTRSPLHF
TRBV19,13,TRBJ1-1,CASRLEMNTEAFF
TRBV19,15,TRBJ2-2,CASSNRDLDTGELFF
TRBV9,16,TRBJ2-5,CASSVVGGDAGETQYF
TRBV28,11,TRBJ1-2,CASYRGYGYTF
TRBV12-5,16,TRBJ2-7,CASGLVRPQGPREQYF
TRBV4-2,17,TRBJ2-1,CASSQDLVRGTYNEQFF
TRBV24-1,12,TRBJ1-1,CATSDSDREAFF
TRBV20-1,11,TRBJ2-5,CSARDLETQYF
TRBV7-9,15,TRBJ1-5,CASSPTGNWNQPQHF
TRBV12-5,16,TRBJ1-4,CASGTGTGGFREKLFF
TRBV21-1,12,TRBJ1-1,CASSIGPSEAFF
TRBV2,13,TRBJ2-6,CASELSGANVLTF
TRBV21-1,15,TRBJ1-1,CASSRGGQGRAEAFF
TRBV7-2,12,TRBJ2-1,CASSEEGAEQFF